This TCR beta chain was identified in a study of CD8 T cells in ankylosing spondylitis. Study findings and constraints: Disease-linked clones reportedly showed significant enrichment in matched ankylosing spondylitis synovial fluid.

TCRdb independently ran MiXCR on the 5' RACE reads; one entry per CDR3 protein. Seen here are a few hundred thousand distinct CDR3 sequences, 20% observed once, and the top ten hold roughly 8%. This clonotype was counted ten times or more. Its antigen remains unknown. The CDR3 extends over 14 amino acids. Germline loops: CDR1 SGHRS, CDR2 YFSETQ. The V end was cut by 5 bases, the J end by 4 bases, with 13 bases between. Material: blood, either unsorted or a sorted T cell fraction (not recorded which). This TCR was sampled from a male donor with ankylosing spondylitis or in good health (not recorded which). This chain joins TRBV5-1 and TRBJ2-1; D gene ambiguous. The DNA for the CDR3 is TGCGCCAGCAGTCCCCCCGACAATTACAATGAGCAGTTCTTC. This gives the protein CASSPPDNYNEQFF.